Shown below are 4 T cell receptor beta chains from a single sample sequenced in a study of T-cell reconstitution after alpha-beta-depleted transplantation in children. For TCRbeta, the library was prepared with unique molecular identifiers. TCRdb re-called the PCR reads through MiXCR, storing one row per CDR3 protein. Counted here are about 980,000 distinct CDR3 sequences, about 29% occurring once; the ten biggest clones make up more than 25%. This specimen consisted of PBMCs, mostly from graft donor cells, obtained 360 days after TCRalphabeta/CD19-depleted stem cell transplant. Every receptor here comes from a boy in the first two years of life who had a stem cell transplant for SCID, so the T cells may come from the graft donor.

The V gene is TRBV4-1, the J gene TRBJ2-2, with TRBD2 matching 10 bases. J lost 7 bases, V lost 4 bases, and 12 bases had no gene match. This CDR3 region has 17 residues. CDR1 is MGHRA, CDR2 YSYEKL, per germline. CDR3 residues: CASSRGGTSDWVGELFF. The CDR3 DNA follows: TGCGCCAGCAGCCGCGGCGGGACTAGCGATTGGGTCGGGGAGCTGTTTTTT.

The chain carries TRBV5-1 and TRBJ1-1; a weak D match, TRBD1 (5 bases). This CDR3 spans 12 amino acids. Germline V gives CDR1 SGHRS, CDR2 YFSETQ. V was shortened by 7 bases and J by 4 bases, with 11 bases between the two germline ends. The CDR3 sequence: CASAVGGTEAFF. CDR3 nucleotides: TGCGCCAGCGCCGTGGGGGGCACTGAAGCTTTCTTT.

The chain recombines TRBV7-6 with TRBJ2-1; 8 positions agree with TRBD1. Germline V gene lookup returns CDR1 SGHVS and CDR2 FNYEAQ. The CDR3 runs to 15 residues. J lost 2 bases, V lost 5 bases, and 5 bases had no gene match. DNA of the CDR3: TGTGCCAGCAGCCGGACAGGGAGTCCCTACAATGAGCAGTTCTTC. Its protein product is CASSRTGSPYNEQFF.

This clonotype was seen many times. The chain is built from TRBV20-1 and TRBJ1-1; 8 bases align to TRBD1. The ends lost 5 bases at V and 1 base at J; junction bases unmatched: 3. This CDR3 is 13 amino acids long. In germline, CDR1 is DFQATT, CDR2 SNEGSKA (reference sequence). This CDR3 is CSAPGTGNTEAFF. CDR3 sequence (DNA): TGCAGTGCTCCTGGGACAGGGAACACTGAAGCTTTCTTT.